Presented here are 28 T cell receptor beta chains from one specimen sequenced in a study of T-cell reconstitution after alpha-beta-depleted transplantation in children. Unique molecular identifiers were incorporated when the TCRbeta library was constructed. TCRdb analysed the PCR reads with MiXCR anew, one entry per CDR3 protein. The table shows about 540,000 distinct CDR3 sequences, with 18% occurring only once. The input for sequencing was PBMCs from the stem cell graft donor, taken from the stem cell graft. Receptors originate from a human donor who donated a stem cell graft to a child with acute lymphoblastic leukemia.

This rearrangement joins TRBV10-3 to TRBJ1-3; D is undetermined. Looked up from germline, CDR1 is ENHRY and CDR2 is SYGVKD. The CDR3 is 15 residues long. The V end was cut by 4 bases, the J end by 0 bases, with 10 bases between. DNA for the CDR3: TGTGCCATCAGTGTAAGCCCGGACTCTGGAAACACCATATATTTT. It is translated as CAISVSPDSGNTIYF.

This clonotype was seen a few times. The V and J genes are TRBV27 and TRBJ2-1; no definite D call. The germline V and J ends were trimmed by 3 bases and 8 bases, with 11 bases remaining between them. CDR1 is MNHEY, CDR2 SMNVEV, per germline (reference sequence). There are 13 residues in the CDR3. The chain's CDR3 is CASSFLPAHEQFF. The CDR3, as DNA: TGTGCCAGCAGTTTCTTACCAGCCCATGAGCAGTTCTTC.

This sequence joins TRBV27 and TRBJ2-1; TRBD2 aligns across 15 bases. Germline values: CDR1 MNHEY, CDR2 SMNVEV (reference sequence). This CDR3 contains 14 residues. With V trimmed by 8 bases and J by 7 bases, 3 bases remained unmatched. The CDR3 is CASAGLAGGNEQFF. CDR3 bases: TGTGCCAGCGCGGGACTAGCGGGAGGAAATGAGCAGTTCTTC.

The chain links TRBV20-1 to TRBJ2-3; D ambiguous. With 2 bases removed from V and 0 bases from J, the gap between germline ends came to 9 bases. Germline assignment: CDR1 DFQATT and CDR2 SNEGSKA (reference sequence). CDR3 length: 14 amino acids. In nucleotides, the CDR3 is TGCAGTGCTAGATCCTACCCTAGCACAGATACGCAGTATTTT. This gives the protein CSARSYPSTDTQYF.

The chain has TRBV20-1 and TRBJ2-2; D is perhaps TRBD1 (5 bases). Per germline, CDR1 DFQATT and CDR2 SNEGSKA (reference sequence). Trimming pared 3 bases from V and 5 bases from J, leaving 10 bases between. The CDR3 totals 13 residues. The CDR3: CSARTAQTGELFF. CDR3 sequence (DNA): TGCAGTGCTAGGACAGCCCAGACCGGGGAGCTGTTTTTT.

The sample holds a few counts of this clonotype. The chain is built from TRBV24-1 and TRBJ1-2, with D possibly matching TRBD1 (6 bases). Trimming left V 0 bases short and J 6 bases short, with 10 bases between. This CDR3 is 14 amino acids long. The germline gives CDR1 KGHDR, CDR2 SFDVKD. Here the CDR3 DNA reads TGTGCCACCAGTGATTTGAGTACAGGGAATGGCTACACCTTC. This encodes CATSDLSTGNGYTF.

This clonotype was observed a few times. CDR3 DNA: TGTGCCAGCAGCTACCGGACAGGGAGGGAGACCCAGTACTTC. As protein: CASSYRTGRETQYF. This chain uses TRBV7-8 with TRBJ2-5; 8 bases align to TRBD1. The CDR3 totals 14 residues. Germline lookup yields CDR1 SGHVS and CDR2 FQNEAQ. With V trimmed by 4 bases and J by 5 bases, 6 bases remained unmatched. Full variable domain (rest looked up from reference TRBV7-8 and TRBJ2-5): GAGVSQSPRYKVAKRGQDVALRCDPISGHVSLFWYQQALGQGPEFLTYFQNEAQLDKSGLPSDRFFAERPEGSVSTLKIQRTQQEDSAVYLCASSYRTGRETQYFGPGTRLLVL.

The CDR3 DNA follows: TGCAGTGCTAGACGTGGCAGGGGGAATGAAAAACTGTTTTTT. Amino acid sequence: CSARRGRGNEKLFF. V is TRBV20-1 and J is TRBJ1-4, with 7 bases identical to TRBD1. Germline values: CDR1 DFQATT, CDR2 SNEGSKA (reference sequence). The CDR3 runs 14 residues. J was trimmed by 5 bases and V by 2 bases; bases with no gene match: 5.

This clonotype was observed a handful of times. V is TRBV5-4 and J is TRBJ2-7, with TRBD1 matching over 7 bases. Trimming at V came to 2 bases and at J to 0 bases, leaving 23 bases not matched to a gene. In germline, CDR1 is SGHNT, CDR2 YYREEE (reference sequence). The CDR3 loop spans 21 amino acids. The CDR3 sequence: CASSFPGQRVSWAFSSYEQYF. CDR3 bases: TGTGCCAGCAGCTTTCCGGGACAGCGAGTTTCGTGGGCTTTTAGCTCCTACGAGCAGTACTTC.

V gene TRBV5-5 combines with J gene TRBJ2-4; D perhaps matches TRBD2 (6 bases). V was pared by 5 bases and J by 8 bases, with 17 bases between. The CDR3 totals 14 residues. Germline CDR1 and CDR2: SGHKS and YYEKEE (reference sequence). Here the CDR3 reads CASRAPGLVDIQYF. The CDR3 DNA sequence: TGTGCCAGCAGGGCCCCGGGACTTGTGGACATTCAGTACTTC.

The J gene is TRBJ2-7, the V gene TRBV11-2, with TRBD2 identical over 11 bases. Germline CDR1 is SGHAT and CDR2 is FQNNGV. V lost 4 bases and J lost 0; bases outside the gene matches: 5. The CDR3 is made up of 16 amino acids. CDR3 nucleotides: TGTGCCAGCAGCTCCCCGACTAGCGGGGCCTCCTACGAGCAGTACTTC. Translated: CASSSPTSGASYEQYF.

This clonotype was recorded a few times. This chain uses TRBV6-5 with TRBJ2-1; D uncertain. Germline V gene data show CDR1 as MNHEY and CDR2 as SVGAGI. CDR3 length: 19 residues. Trimming removed 0 bases at V and 0 bases at J, with 18 bases between. DNA for the CDR3: TGTGCCAGCAGTTACTCGCCGACTTACGAAATAAGCTCCTACAATGAGCAGTTCTTC. It yields the protein CASSYSPTYEISSYNEQFF.

The table lists this clonotype with many counts. The chain joins TRBV5-5 to TRBJ2-1, with a possible D match to TRBD1 (6 bases). The CDR3 runs to 12 residues. CDR1 is SGHKS, CDR2 YYEKEE, per germline (reference sequence). Trimming took 2 bases from V and 9 from J, leaving 9 bases between them. Here the CDR3 reads CASSLQGIEQFF. In nucleotides, the CDR3 is TGTGCCAGCAGCTTACAGGGAATTGAGCAGTTCTTC.

This sequence joins TRBV14 and TRBJ2-3; TRBD2 matches at 11 bases. Germline V lookup: CDR1 SGHDN, CDR2 FVKESK. This CDR3 has 15 amino acids. The junction had 5 bases not matched to a gene; V was cut back by 4 bases and J by 5 bases. CDR3 amino acids: CASSLAGGRLDTQYF. In DNA form, the CDR3 reads TGTGCCAGCAGCCTAGCGGGAGGGCGCCTAGATACGCAGTATTTT.

This clonotype occurred a few times. The V gene is TRBV5-5, the J gene TRBJ1-2; D possibly corresponds to TRBD1 (5 bases). CDR3 length equals 18 residues. Trimming took 2 bases from V and 5 from J, leaving 25 bases between them. Germline CDR1 and CDR2: SGHKS and YYEKEE (reference sequence). CDR3 amino acids: CASSFADGIRYRGYGYTF. As DNA, the CDR3 is TGTGCCAGCAGCTTCGCGGACGGAATAAGATACCGGGGGTATGGCTACACCTTC. The complete variable domain, with remaining parts taken from reference TRBV5-5 and TRBJ1-2, reads DAGVTQSPTHLIKTRGQQVTLRCSPISGHKSVSWYQQVLGQGPQFIFQYYEKEERGRGNFPDRFSARQFPNYSSELNVNALLLGDSALYLCASSFADGIRYRGYGYTFGSGTRLTVV.

A few counts support this clonotype. The chain carries TRBV13 and TRBJ2-7; 9 nucleotides agree with TRBD2. Germline V gives CDR1 PRHDT, CDR2 FYEKMQ (reference sequence). The ends lost 6 bases at V and 0 bases at J; junction bases unmatched: 9. This CDR3 comprises 16 residues. This chain's CDR3 is CASSPKREVSSYEQYF. The CDR3, as DNA: TGTGCCAGCAGTCCCAAGCGGGAGGTTAGCTCCTACGAGCAGTACTTC.

This clonotype was counted between two and nine times. V is TRBV5-1 and J is TRBJ1-2, with a possible D match to TRBD1 (5 bases). Trimming pared 2 bases from V and 2 bases from J, leaving 7 bases between. CDR1 is SGHRS, CDR2 YFSETQ, per germline. This CDR3 region has 13 residues. The CDR3 reads CASSFGDNYGYTF. CDR3 sequence (DNA): TGCGCCAGCAGCTTCGGGGACAACTATGGCTACACCTTC.

This clonotype showed up just a few times. The rearrangement joins TRBV12-3 or TRBV12-4 to TRBJ1-2; D ambiguous. Trimming stripped 3 bases from V and 8 bases from J, with 13 bases between. CDR3 length: 13 amino acids. The CDR3 reads CASSLGTLGGYTF. The CDR3 region has the DNA TGTGCCAGCAGTTTGGGCACTTTGGGAGGCTACACCTTC.

With regard to this clonotype: One end of the junction does not line up with germline, which may come from a read error. The chain carries TRBV7-2 and TRBJ2-3; 7 nucleotides line up with TRBD1. This CDR3 spans 15 amino acids. From germline, CDR1 is SGHTA and CDR2 FQGNSA. In nucleotides, the CDR3 is TGTGCCAGCACCGTACACCGGGACAGTCCGTTATATACGCAGTTT. Translation gives CASTVHRDSPLYTQF. The variable domain in full, with the rest retrieved from reference TRBV7-2 and TRBJ2-3, is GAGVSQSPSNKVTEKGKDVELRCDPISGHTALYWYRQSLGQGLEFLIYFQGNSAPDKSGLPSDRFSAERTGGSVSTLTIQRTQQEDSAVYLCASTVHRDSPLYTQFGPGTRLTVL.

V gene TRBV7-9 combines with J gene TRBJ2-2; TRBD2 matches 7 bases. V dropped 1 base and J dropped 2; count of bases not matched to a gene: 4. The CDR3 runs 16 residues. The V gene's germline CDR1 is SEHNR and CDR2 FQNEAQ (reference sequence). The CDR3 loop reads CASSLGASGNTGELFF. CDR3 DNA: TGTGCCAGCAGCTTAGGGGCTAGCGGTAACACCGGGGAGCTGTTTTTT.

This chain uses TRBV5-1 with TRBJ2-3, with TRBD2 identical over 7 bases. J gave up 0 bases and V 3 bases, and 4 bases lay outside the gene matches. This CDR3 has 15 amino acids. Germline V CDR1 and CDR2: SGHRS, YFSETQ. The DNA for the CDR3 is TGCGCCAGCAGCTGGGCTAGCGGAAGCACAGATACGCAGTATTTT. Its translation is CASSWASGSTDTQYF.

This clonotype was observed many times. The V and J genes are TRBV5-1 and TRBJ2-7, with D possibly TRBD1 on 6 matching bases. V lost 3 bases and J lost 2, with 9 bases in between. CDR3 length: 13 amino acids. Germline loops: CDR1 SGHRS, CDR2 YFSETQ. In DNA, the CDR3 is TGCGCCAGCAGCTGGACAGCGACCTACGAGCAGTACTTC. As protein: CASSWTATYEQYF. Full variable domain (missing parts from reference TRBV5-1 and TRBJ2-7): KAGVTQTPRYLIKTRGQQVTLSCSPISGHRSVSWYQQTPGQGLQFLFEYFSETQRNKGNFPGRFSGRQFSNSRSEMNVSTLELGDSALYLCASSWTATYEQYFGPGTRLTVT.

This clonotype was found a few times. This chain joins TRBV7-3 and TRBJ2-1; 9 bases agree with TRBD2. Germline V gene sequence: CDR1 SGHTA, CDR2 FQGTGA. This CDR3 is 13 amino acids long. J was trimmed by 10 bases and V by 4 bases; bases with no gene match: 5. The CDR3 region has the DNA TGTGCCAGCAGCTCGGGACTAGCCCGGGAGCAGTTCTTC. It encodes CASSSGLAREQFF. Looking up the rest from reference TRBV7-3 and TRBJ2-1 gives the full variable domain: GAGVSQTPSNKVTEKGKYVELRCDPISGHTALYWYRQSLGQGPEFLIYFQGTGAADDSGLPNDRFFAVRPEGSVSTLKIQRTERGDSAVYLCASSSGLAREQFFGPGTRLTVL.

The gene calls are TRBV2 and TRBJ1-1; a weak D match, TRBD1 (5 bases). The germline gives CDR1 SNHLY, CDR2 FYNNEI. V was trimmed by 7 bases and J by 6 bases, leaving 21 bases between them. CDR3 length: 15 residues. CDR3 amino acids: CASILRGVGISEAFF. CDR3 nucleotide sequence: TGTGCCAGCATTTTACGGGGGGTCGGTATTTCTGAAGCTTTCTTT.

The chain has TRBV12-3 or TRBV12-4 and TRBJ2-2; 9 positions agree with TRBD1. V lost 6 bases to trimming and J lost 4 bases; unmatched junction nucleotides: 15. The CDR3 is 18 amino acids. CDR3 loop: CASSSSPRTGEPTGELFF. The CDR3 DNA sequence: TGTGCCAGCAGCTCTTCCCCTAGGACAGGGGAACCCACCGGGGAGCTGTTTTTT.

This clonotype was observed at least ten times. The genes are TRBV5-1 and TRBJ2-2; D not resolved. Per the germline V gene, CDR1 is SGHRS and CDR2 is YFSETQ. V was pared by 5 bases and J by 4 bases, with 12 bases between. This CDR3 is built from 14 residues. The CDR3 DNA is TGCGCCAGCAGAGTCGAGACGAGCACCGGGGAGCTGTTTTTT. It translates to CASRVETSTGELFF.

This clonotype showed up just a few times. The chain recombines TRBV7-3 with TRBJ1-2; no reliable D call. The CDR3 sequence is 13 residues long. V was shortened by 3 bases and J by 7 bases, with 12 bases between the two germline ends. Germline lookup yields CDR1 SGHTA and CDR2 FQGTGA. The CDR3 nucleotides read TGTGCCAGCAGCTTGGGCGGGGAGGCTGGCTACACCTTC. This gives the protein CASSLGGEAGYTF.

The rearrangement uses TRBV6-1 and TRBJ1-4; D unclear. The length of the CDR3 is 14 residues. Trimming took 4 bases from V and 5 from J, leaving 11 bases between them. Germline-derived CDR1 and CDR2 are MNHNS and SASEGT. This chain's CDR3 is CASSGGSENEKLFF. The DNA of the CDR3 is TGTGCCAGCAGTGGCGGATCGGAGAATGAAAAACTGTTTTTT.